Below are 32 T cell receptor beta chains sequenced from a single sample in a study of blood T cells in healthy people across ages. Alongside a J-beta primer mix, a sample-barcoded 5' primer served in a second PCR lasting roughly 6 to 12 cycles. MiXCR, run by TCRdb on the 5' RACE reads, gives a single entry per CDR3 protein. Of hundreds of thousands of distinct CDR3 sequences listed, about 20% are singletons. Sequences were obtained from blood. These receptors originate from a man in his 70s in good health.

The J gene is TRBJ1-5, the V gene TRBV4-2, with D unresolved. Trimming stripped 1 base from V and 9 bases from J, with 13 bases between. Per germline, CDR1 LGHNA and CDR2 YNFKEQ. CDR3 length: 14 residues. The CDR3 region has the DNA TGTGCCAGCAGCCAAGGCCTGGGAGCAGGGCCCCAGCATTTT. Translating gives CASSQGLGAGPQHF.

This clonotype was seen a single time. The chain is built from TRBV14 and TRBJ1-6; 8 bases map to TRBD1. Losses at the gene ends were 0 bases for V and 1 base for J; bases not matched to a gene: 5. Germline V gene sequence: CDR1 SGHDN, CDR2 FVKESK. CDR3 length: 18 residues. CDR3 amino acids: CASSQDRTGWSYNSPLHF. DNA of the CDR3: TGTGCCAGCAGCCAAGATAGGACAGGGTGGTCCTATAATTCACCCCTCCACTTT.

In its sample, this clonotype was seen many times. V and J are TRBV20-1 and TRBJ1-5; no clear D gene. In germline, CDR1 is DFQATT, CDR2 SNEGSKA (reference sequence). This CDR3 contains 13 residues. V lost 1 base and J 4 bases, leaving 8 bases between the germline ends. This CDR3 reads CSARVKANQPQHF. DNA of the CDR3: TGCAGTGCTAGAGTGAAGGCAAATCAGCCCCAGCATTTT.

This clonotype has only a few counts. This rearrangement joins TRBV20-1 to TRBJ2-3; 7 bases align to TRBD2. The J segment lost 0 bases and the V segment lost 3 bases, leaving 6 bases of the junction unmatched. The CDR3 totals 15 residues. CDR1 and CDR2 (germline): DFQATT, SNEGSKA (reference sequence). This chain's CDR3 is CSASESGVSTDTQYF. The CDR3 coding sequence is TGCAGTGCTAGTGAGAGCGGGGTTAGCACAGATACGCAGTATTTT.

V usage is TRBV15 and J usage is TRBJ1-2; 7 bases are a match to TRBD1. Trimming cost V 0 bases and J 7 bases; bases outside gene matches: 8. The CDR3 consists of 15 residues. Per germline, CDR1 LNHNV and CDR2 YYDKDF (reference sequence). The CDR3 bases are TGTGCCACCAGCAGAGATAGGGGGCAACGAGGTGGCTACACCTTC. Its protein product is CATSRDRGQRGGYTF.

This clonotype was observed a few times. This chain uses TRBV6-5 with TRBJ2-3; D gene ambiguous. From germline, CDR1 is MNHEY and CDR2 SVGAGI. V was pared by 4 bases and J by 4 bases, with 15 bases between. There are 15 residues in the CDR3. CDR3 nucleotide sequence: TGTGCCAGCAGTTCCCCTAGTTTTATCGCAGATACGCAGTATTTT. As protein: CASSSPSFIADTQYF.

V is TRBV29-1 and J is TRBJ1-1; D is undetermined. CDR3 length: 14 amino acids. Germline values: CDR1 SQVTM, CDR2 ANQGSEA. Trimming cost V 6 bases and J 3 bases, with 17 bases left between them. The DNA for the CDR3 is TGCAGCGTCGACCCCGCGGGAAGGGACACTGAAGCTTTCTTT. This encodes CSVDPAGRDTEAFF.

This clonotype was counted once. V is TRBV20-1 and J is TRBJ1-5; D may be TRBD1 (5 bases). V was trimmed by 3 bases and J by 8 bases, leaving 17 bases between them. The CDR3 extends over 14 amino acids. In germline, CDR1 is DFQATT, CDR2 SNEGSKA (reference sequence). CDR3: CSARVVGAGEPQHF. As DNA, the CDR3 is TGCAGTGCTAGGGTCGTCGGGGCGGGGGAGCCCCAGCATTTT.

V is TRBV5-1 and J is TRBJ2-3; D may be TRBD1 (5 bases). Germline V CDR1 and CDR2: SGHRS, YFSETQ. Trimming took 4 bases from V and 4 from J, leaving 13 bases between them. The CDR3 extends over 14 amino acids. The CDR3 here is CASSGIPRADTQYF. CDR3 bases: TGCGCCAGCAGCGGGATCCCCAGGGCAGATACGCAGTATTTT.

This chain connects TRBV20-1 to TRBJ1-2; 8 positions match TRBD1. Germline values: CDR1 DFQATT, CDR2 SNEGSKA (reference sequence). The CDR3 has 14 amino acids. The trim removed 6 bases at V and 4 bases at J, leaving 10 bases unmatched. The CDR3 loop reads CSAIPGQGGYGYTF. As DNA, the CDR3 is TGCAGTGCCATACCAGGACAGGGCGGCTATGGCTACACCTTC.

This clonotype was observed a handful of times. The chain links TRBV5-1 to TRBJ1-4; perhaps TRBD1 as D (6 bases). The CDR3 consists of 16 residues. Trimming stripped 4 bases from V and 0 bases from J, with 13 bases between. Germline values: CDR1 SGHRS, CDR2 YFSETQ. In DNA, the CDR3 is TGCGCCAGCAGCCAAATACAGGGCGCAACTAATGAAAAACTGTTTTTT. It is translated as CASSQIQGATNEKLFF.

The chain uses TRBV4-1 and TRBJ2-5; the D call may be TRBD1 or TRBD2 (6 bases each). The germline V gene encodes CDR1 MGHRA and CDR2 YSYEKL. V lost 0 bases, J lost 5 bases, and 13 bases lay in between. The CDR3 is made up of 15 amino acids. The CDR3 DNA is TGCGCCAGCAGCCAAGAGCGGGGAAGGGGGGAGACCCAGTACTTC. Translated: CASSQERGRGETQYF.

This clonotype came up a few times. The DNA for the CDR3 is TGTGCCAGCACCCTCGGGGGGGCGTCGTACGAGCAGTACTTC. Translated: CASTLGGASYEQYF. The genes are TRBV28 and TRBJ2-7; the match to TRBD2 covers 8 bases. The CDR3 contains 14 residues. The germline gives CDR1 MDHEN, CDR2 SYDVKM. The ends lost 7 bases at V and 4 bases at J; junction bases unmatched: 9.

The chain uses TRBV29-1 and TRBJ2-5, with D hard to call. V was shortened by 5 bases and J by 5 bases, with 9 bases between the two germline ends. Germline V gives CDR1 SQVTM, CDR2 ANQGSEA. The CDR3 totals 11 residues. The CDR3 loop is CSVFHLETQYF. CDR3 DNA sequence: TGCAGCGTTTTCCACTTGGAGACCCAGTACTTC.

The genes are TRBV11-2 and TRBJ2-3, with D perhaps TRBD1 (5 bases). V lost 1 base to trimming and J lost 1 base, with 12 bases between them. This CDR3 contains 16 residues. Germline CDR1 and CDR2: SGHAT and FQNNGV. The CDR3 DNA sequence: TGTGCCAGCAGCTTAGCGAATGGGGCAGGCACAGATACGCAGTATTTT. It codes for CASSLANGAGTDTQYF.

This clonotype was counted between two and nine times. The CDR3 reads CSGARRDEQYF. The CDR3 coding sequence is TGCAGTGGAGCGAGAAGGGACGAGCAGTACTTC. This chain links TRBV20-1 with TRBJ2-5; D remains unclear. The J call may be wrong; the DNA end is better matched by TRBJ2-7. Germline-derived CDR1 and CDR2 are DFQATT and SNEGSKA (reference sequence). The CDR3 runs 11 residues.

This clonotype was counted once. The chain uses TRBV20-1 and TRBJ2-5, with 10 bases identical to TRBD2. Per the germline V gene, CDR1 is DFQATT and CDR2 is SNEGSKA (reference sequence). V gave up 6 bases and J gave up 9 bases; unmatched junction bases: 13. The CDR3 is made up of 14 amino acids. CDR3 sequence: CSAGAPSGGQPQYF. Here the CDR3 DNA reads TGCAGTGCCGGGGCGCCTAGCGGGGGTCAGCCCCAGTACTTC.

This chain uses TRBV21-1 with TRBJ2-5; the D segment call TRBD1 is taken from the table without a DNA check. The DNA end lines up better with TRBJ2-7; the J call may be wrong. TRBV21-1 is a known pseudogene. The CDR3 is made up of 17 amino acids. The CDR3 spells CASSRKPGQGVSYEQYV. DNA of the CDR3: TGTGCCAGCAGCAGGAAACCGGGACAGGGGGTATCCTACGAGCAGTACGTC.

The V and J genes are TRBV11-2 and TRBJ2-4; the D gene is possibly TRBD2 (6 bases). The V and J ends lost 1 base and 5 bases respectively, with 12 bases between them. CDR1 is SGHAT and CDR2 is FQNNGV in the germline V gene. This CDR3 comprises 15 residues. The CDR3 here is CASSLVWGVENIQYF. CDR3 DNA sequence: TGTGCCAGCAGCTTAGTCTGGGGGGTGGAAAACATTCAGTACTTC.

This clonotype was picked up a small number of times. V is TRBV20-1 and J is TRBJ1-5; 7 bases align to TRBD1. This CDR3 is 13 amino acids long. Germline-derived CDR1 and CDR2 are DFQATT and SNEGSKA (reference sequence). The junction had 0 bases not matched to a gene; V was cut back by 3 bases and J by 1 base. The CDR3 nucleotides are TGCAGTGCTAGGGACAGGAGCAATCAGCCCCAGCATTTT. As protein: CSARDRSNQPQHF.

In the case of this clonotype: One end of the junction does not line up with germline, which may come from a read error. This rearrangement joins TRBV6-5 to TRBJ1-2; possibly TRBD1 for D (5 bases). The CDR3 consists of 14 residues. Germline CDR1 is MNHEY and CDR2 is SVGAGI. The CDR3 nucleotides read TGTGCCGGCAGTTACGACAGCGCCCGTCTTGGCTACACCTTC. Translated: CAGSYDSARLGYTF.

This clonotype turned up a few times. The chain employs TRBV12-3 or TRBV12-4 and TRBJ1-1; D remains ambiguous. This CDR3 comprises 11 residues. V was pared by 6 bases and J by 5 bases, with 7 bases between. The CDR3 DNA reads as TGTGCCAGCAGCTATTATACTGAAGCTTTCTTT. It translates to CASSYYTEAFF.

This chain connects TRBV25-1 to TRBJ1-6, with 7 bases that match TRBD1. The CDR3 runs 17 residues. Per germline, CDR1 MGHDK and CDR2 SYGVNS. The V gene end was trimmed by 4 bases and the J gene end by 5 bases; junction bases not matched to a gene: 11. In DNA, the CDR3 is TGTGCCAGCAGTGCGTCGACAGGGAATTACCATAATTCACCCCTCCACTTT. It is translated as CASSASTGNYHNSPLHF.

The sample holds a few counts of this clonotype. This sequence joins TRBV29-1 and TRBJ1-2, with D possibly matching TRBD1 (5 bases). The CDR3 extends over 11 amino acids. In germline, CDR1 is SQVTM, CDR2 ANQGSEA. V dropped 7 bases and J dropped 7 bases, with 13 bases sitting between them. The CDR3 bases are TGCAGCGCAGGGATGGCGGGTGGCTACACCTTC. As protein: CSAGMAGGYTF. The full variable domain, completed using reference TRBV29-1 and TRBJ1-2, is SAVISQKPSRDICQRGTSLTIQCQVDSQVTMMFWYRQQPGQSLTLIATANQGSEATYESGFVIDKFPISRPNLTFSTLTVSNMSPEDSSIYLCSAGMAGGYTFGSGTRLTVV.

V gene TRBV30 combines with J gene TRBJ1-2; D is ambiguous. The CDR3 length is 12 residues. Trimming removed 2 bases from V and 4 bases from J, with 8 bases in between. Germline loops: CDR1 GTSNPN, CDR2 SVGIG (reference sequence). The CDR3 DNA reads TGTGCCTGGAGTCCGACGGTCTATGGCTACACCTTC. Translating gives CAWSPTVYGYTF.

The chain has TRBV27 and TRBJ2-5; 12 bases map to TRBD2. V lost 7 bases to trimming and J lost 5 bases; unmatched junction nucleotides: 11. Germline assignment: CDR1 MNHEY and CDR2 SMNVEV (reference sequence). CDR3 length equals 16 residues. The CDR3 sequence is CASKFLAGGPWETQYF. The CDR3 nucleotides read TGTGCCAGCAAATTTCTAGCGGGGGGGCCTTGGGAGACCCAGTACTTC.

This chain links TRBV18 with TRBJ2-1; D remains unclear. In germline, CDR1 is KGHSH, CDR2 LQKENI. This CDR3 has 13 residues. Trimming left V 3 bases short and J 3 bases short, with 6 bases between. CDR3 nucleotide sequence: TGTGCCAGCTCACCGGTGAGCTACAATGAGCAGTTCTTC. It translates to CASSPVSYNEQFF.

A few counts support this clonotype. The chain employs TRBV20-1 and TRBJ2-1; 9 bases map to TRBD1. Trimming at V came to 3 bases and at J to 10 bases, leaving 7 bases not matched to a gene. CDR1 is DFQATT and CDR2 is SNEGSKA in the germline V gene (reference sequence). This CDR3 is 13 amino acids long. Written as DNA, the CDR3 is TGCAGTGCTAGGAGGACAGGGGCAGGAGAGCAGTTCTTC. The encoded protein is CSARRTGAGEQFF.

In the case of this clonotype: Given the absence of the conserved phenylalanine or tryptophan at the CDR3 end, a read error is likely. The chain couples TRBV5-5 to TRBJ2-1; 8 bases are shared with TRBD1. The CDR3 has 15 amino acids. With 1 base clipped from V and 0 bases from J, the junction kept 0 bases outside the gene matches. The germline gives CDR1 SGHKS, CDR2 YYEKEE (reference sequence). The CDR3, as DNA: TGTGCCAGCAGCTTGCAGGGGGCCTCCTACAATGAGCAGTTCCTC. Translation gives CASSLQGASYNEQFL.

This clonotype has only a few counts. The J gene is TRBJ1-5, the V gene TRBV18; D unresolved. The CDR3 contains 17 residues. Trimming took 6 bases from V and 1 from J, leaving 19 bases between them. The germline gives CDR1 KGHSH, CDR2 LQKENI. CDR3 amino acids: CASSSERNIGSNQPQHF. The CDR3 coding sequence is TGTGCCAGCTCCTCGGAACGAAATATAGGGAGCAATCAGCCCCAGCATTTT.

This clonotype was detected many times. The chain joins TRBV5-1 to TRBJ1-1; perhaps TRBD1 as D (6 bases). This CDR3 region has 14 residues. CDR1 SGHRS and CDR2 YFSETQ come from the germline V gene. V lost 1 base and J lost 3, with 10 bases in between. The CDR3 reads CASSLTGKHTEAFF. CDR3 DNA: TGCGCCAGCAGCTTGACAGGGAAGCACACTGAAGCTTTCTTT.

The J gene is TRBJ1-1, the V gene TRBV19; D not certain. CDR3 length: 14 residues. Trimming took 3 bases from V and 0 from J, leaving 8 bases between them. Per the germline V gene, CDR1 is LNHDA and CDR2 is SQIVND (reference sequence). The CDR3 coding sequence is TGTGCCAGTAGTATCTCTGCTTTGAACACTGAAGCTTTCTTT. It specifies CASSISALNTEAFF.